A single sample is the source of the 9 T cell receptor beta chains below, sequenced in a study of blood T cell repertoires in COVID-19. Data came from immunoSEQ multiplex PCR; TCRdb stores just in-frame clones and leaves some out. Of over 150,000 clones detected, around 90% appear once; the ten largest clones hold about 2.6%. The sample was peripheral blood. The receptors were gathered from a man aged 35-49 years with active or convalescent COVID-19.

V and J are TRBV6-2 or TRBV6-3 and TRBJ2-7; 7 bases map to TRBD2. The germline V gene has CDR1 MNHEY and CDR2 SVGEGT. The CDR3 is made up of 17 amino acids. After removal of 3 bases from V and 4 bases from J, the junction contained 15 bases not matched to a gene. CDR3 residues: CASSYERDGQPPYEQYF. The DNA for the CDR3 is TGTGCCAGCAGTTATGAGCGGGACGGCCAACCCCCGTACGAGCAGTACTTC.

The chain is built from TRBV9 and TRBJ2-3; a weak D match, TRBD2 (7 bases). This CDR3 is built from 12 residues. Germline V CDR1 and CDR2: SGDLS, YYNGEE. Trimming stripped 4 bases from V and 8 bases from J, with 11 bases between. The CDR3 loop is CASSPGGGTQYF. Here the CDR3 DNA reads TGTGCCAGCAGCCCGGGGGGCGGTACGCAGTATTTT.

This clone was detected only a few times. V usage is TRBV20-1 and J usage is TRBJ1-2; tentatively, D is TRBD1 (5 bases). Germline lookup yields CDR1 DFQATT and CDR2 SNEGSKA (reference sequence). The CDR3 is made up of 13 amino acids. The V end was cut by 3 bases, the J end by 8 bases, with 16 bases between. The CDR3, as DNA: TGCAGTGCTAGTCCGGGCCAGGGTTGGGGCTACACCTTC. Amino acids: CSASPGQGWGYTF.

This chain connects TRBV19 to TRBJ1-5; 11 nucleotides match TRBD1. The V segment lost 10 bases and the J segment 0 bases; nucleotides outside the gene matches: 8. CDR3 length: 16 residues. Germline lookup yields CDR1 LNHDA and CDR2 SQIVND (reference sequence). The chain's CDR3 is CATGQGATGSNQPQHF. Written as DNA, the CDR3 is TGTGCCACCGGACAGGGGGCGACGGGTAGCAATCAGCCCCAGCATTTT.

V and J are TRBV6-5 and TRBJ2-5, with D tentatively TRBD2 (5 bases). This CDR3 spans 12 amino acids. Germline V gene sequence: CDR1 MNHEY, CDR2 SVGAGI. Trimming took off 4 bases at V and 5 bases at J, with 8 bases between the two ends. As DNA, the CDR3 is TGTGCCAGCAGTTTTCGAGGGGAGACCCAGTACTTC. This sequence encodes CASSFRGETQYF.

This clone was counted once. This sequence joins TRBV7-9 and TRBJ1-1; a weak D match, TRBD1 (6 bases). Looked up from germline, CDR1 is SEHNR and CDR2 is FQNEAQ (reference sequence). With 1 base removed from V and 6 bases from J, the gap between germline ends came to 15 bases. The CDR3 has 15 residues. The CDR3 DNA sequence: TGTGCCAGCAGCTTAGTCAGGGGTGGGGTCCCTGAAGCTTTCTTT. Its protein product is CASSLVRGGVPEAFF. The full variable domain, completed using reference TRBV7-9 and TRBJ1-1, is DTGVSQNPRHKITKRGQNVTFRCDPISEHNRLYWYRQTLGQGPEFLTYFQNEAQLEKSRLLSDRFSAERPKGSFSTLEIQRTEQGDSAMYLCASSLVRGGVPEAFFGQGTRLTVV.

The V gene is TRBV5-4, the J gene TRBJ2-1; 9 nucleotides agree with TRBD1. The CDR3 extends over 15 amino acids. J gave up 9 bases and V 4 bases, and 11 bases lay outside the gene matches. Germline CDR1 is SGHNT and CDR2 is YYREEE (reference sequence). The CDR3 region is CASSPRDRVSIEQFF. In DNA, the CDR3 is TGTGCCAGCAGCCCCCGGGACAGGGTATCCATTGAGCAGTTCTTC.

This clone has a single count. The V call is TRBV11-2, the J call TRBJ1-2; 7 bases match TRBD1. The CDR3 length is 15 residues. Losses at the gene ends were 6 bases for V and 4 bases for J; bases not matched to a gene: 11. Germline assignment: CDR1 SGHAT and CDR2 FQNNGV. DNA for the CDR3: TGTGCCAGCAGGTGGGGGACAGAGACACTCTATGGCTACACCTTC. It is translated as CASRWGTETLYGYTF.

In nucleotides, the CDR3 is TGTGCCAGCAGTCCTCGGACAGGGGGGGGTGGAAACACCATATATTTT. Translation gives CASSPRTGGGGNTIYF. This chain links TRBV27 with TRBJ1-3, with 10 bases that match TRBD1. CDR3 length equals 16 residues. In germline, CDR1 is MNHEY, CDR2 SMNVEV (reference sequence). The J segment lost 3 bases and the V segment lost 5 bases, leaving 7 bases of the junction unmatched.